This T cell receptor beta chain was sequenced during a study of identical twins. Whole-study findings and limits: Models underestimated out-of-frame TCR alpha sharing in monozygotic twins. Researchers reported excess low generation probability among twin-shared out-of-frame alpha sequences.

The sample holds one count of this clonotype. What it binds is not known. Template switching created a universal primer site, and the cDNA included unique molecular identifiers. TCRdb fed the 5' RACE reads into MiXCR, producing one record per CDR3 protein. The data show around 250,000 distinct CDR3 sequences, approximately 11% seen once. These data are also associated with another study on yellow fever vaccine responses in identical twins.

This TCR came from a woman aged 18-30 years in good health. The sequencing sample was made of memory (CD45RO+) T cells sorted from blood.

DNA for the CDR3: TGTGCCAGCAGAGGACAGAGGCAACCTAAAAACACCGGGGAGCTGTTTTTT. This gives the protein CASRGQRQPKNTGELFF. The rearrangement uses TRBV3-1 and TRBJ2-2, with D perhaps TRBD1 (6 bases). V lost 6 bases to trimming and J lost 2 bases, with 19 bases between them. Germline CDR1 and CDR2: LGHDT and YNNKEL (reference sequence). The CDR3 sequence is 17 residues long.